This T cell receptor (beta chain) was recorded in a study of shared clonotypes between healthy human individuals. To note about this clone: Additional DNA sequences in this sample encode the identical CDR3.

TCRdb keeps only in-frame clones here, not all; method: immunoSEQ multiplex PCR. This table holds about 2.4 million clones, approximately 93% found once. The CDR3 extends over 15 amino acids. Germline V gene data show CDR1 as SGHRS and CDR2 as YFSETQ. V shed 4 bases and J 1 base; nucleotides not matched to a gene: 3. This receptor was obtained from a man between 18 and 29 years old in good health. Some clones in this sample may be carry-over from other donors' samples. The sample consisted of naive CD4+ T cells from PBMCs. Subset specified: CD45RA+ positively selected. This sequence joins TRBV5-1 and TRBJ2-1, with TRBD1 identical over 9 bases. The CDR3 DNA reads TGCGCCAGCAGCCTAGGACAGGGGTCCTACAATGAGCAGTTCTTC. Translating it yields CASSLGQGSYNEQFF.